One and the same sample provided the 7 T cell receptor beta chains below, sequenced in a study of T cell repertoires in cytomegalovirus infection. TCRdb reprocessed the reads with MiXCR, giving one entry per CDR3 protein. Of around 570,000 distinct CDR3 sequences listed, just under 40% are singletons. No antigen has been identified for these receptors. The sample here was cultured PBMCs, taken from culture after CMV antigen stimulation. The receptors originated from a human donor in good health (CMV status not recorded). Some clones in this sample may be carry-over from other donors' samples.

This chain uses TRBV5-4 with TRBJ1-1, with 10 bases aligning to TRBD1. V dropped 4 bases and J dropped 1; count of bases not matched to a gene: 7. Germline-derived CDR1 and CDR2 are SGHNT and YYREEE (reference sequence). The CDR3 covers 16 residues. For the CDR3, the DNA is TGTGCCAGCAGCCCCGGACAGGGGGTTCGGAACACTGAAGCTTTCTTT. Its translation is CASSPGQGVRNTEAFF.

The chain combines TRBV14 with TRBJ2-1; 11 bases align to TRBD2. The CDR3 runs to 17 residues. Germline loops: CDR1 SGHDN, CDR2 FVKESK. Trimming at V came to 0 bases and at J to 6 bases, leaving 7 bases not matched to a gene. The CDR3 is CASSQEPTSGVVNEQFF. DNA of the CDR3: TGTGCCAGCAGCCAAGAGCCGACTAGCGGGGTTGTCAATGAGCAGTTCTTC.

The V call is TRBV5-1, the J call TRBJ1-6; 7 bases are shared with TRBD1. V shed 2 bases, J shed 7 bases, and the junction held 6 bases outside the gene matches. The germline CDR1 and CDR2 sequences are SGHRS and YFSETQ. This CDR3 comprises 15 residues. This CDR3 reads CASSLQGPGNSPLHF. CDR3 nucleotides: TGCGCCAGCAGCTTACAGGGGCCGGGGAATTCACCCCTCCACTTT.

The gene calls are TRBV7-2 and TRBJ1-1; no clear D gene. Germline-derived CDR1 and CDR2 are SGHTA and FQGNSA. The V end lost 5 bases, the J end lost 1 base, and 17 bases lay between the germline ends. This CDR3 has 16 residues. CDR3 nucleotides: TGTGCCAGCAGCCGCGGGGTCGGCCGGCGGAACACTGAAGCTTTCTTT. Translated, it gives CASSRGVGRRNTEAFF.

The J gene is TRBJ1-6, the V gene TRBV4-1, with D perhaps matching TRBD1 (5 bases). Deletions cut 4 bases from V and 8 bases from J, with 18 bases between. CDR1 MGHRA and CDR2 YSYEKL come from the germline V gene. The CDR3 consists of 16 residues. The DNA for the CDR3 is TGCGCCAGCAGCCCCGGCATAACGGGGCCGGATTCACCCCTCCACTTT. Its protein product is CASSPGITGPDSPLHF.

The table lists this clonotype with a few counts. V is TRBV12-3 or TRBV12-4 and J is TRBJ1-4, with D tentatively TRBD1 (5 bases). CDR3 size: 15 residues. V was shortened by 6 bases and J by 8 bases, with 19 bases between the two germline ends. CDR3 in DNA: TGTGCCAGCAGCCGGGGACCAGGGAAAGAAGAAAAACTGTTTTTT. Encoded protein: CASSRGPGKEEKLFF.

The chain recombines TRBV2 with TRBJ1-1; D unclear. V was cut by 2 bases and J by 5 bases, with 9 bases left in between. CDR3 length: 13 residues. Germline lookup yields CDR1 SNHLY and CDR2 FYNNEI. The CDR3 DNA reads as TGTGCCAGCAGTGAATGGGATGGAACTGAAGCTTTCTTT. Amino acids: CASSEWDGTEAFF.